Listed here are 23 T cell receptor beta chains from one sample, sequenced in a study of vaccination and CD4 T cells after COVID-19. Cultured CD4+ T-cell DNA underwent Oncomine TCR Beta short-read sequencing. From the PCR reads, TCRdb called clonotypes with MiXCR, one entry per CDR3 protein. The sample holds 9,500 to 14,000 distinct CDR3 sequences, approximately 50% seen once. What these receptors recognize is not known. Treatment meaning: approximately 10-day PBMC culture with coronavirus spike peptide pools or control peptides (ViraFEST assay). Sequenced: CD4+ T cells from blood, cultured in vitro. The receptors here all came from a human donor who had recovered from COVID-19.

The J gene is TRBJ2-7, the V gene TRBV5-1, with TRBD1 as a possible D gene (8 bases). The CDR3 is 14 residues long. CDR1 and CDR2 from the germline V gene are SGHRS and YFSETQ. Trimming pared 0 bases from V and 6 bases from J, leaving 13 bases between. CDR3 DNA: TGCGCCAGCAGCTTGGACACAGGGGGGGCCGAGCAGTACTTC. Encoded protein: CASSLDTGGAEQYF. The full variable domain, its missing parts supplied by reference TRBV5-1 and TRBJ2-7, is KAGVTQTPRYLIKTRGQQVTLSCSPISGHRSVSWYQQTPGQGLQFLFEYFSETQRNKGNFPGRFSGRQFSNSRSEMNVSTLELGDSALYLCASSLDTGGAEQYFGPGTRLTVT.

The table lists this clonotype with a few counts. The V and J genes are TRBV24-1 and TRBJ1-5; 9 positions match TRBD1. The CDR3 covers 17 residues. The V gene end was trimmed by 2 bases and the J gene end by 7 bases; junction bases not matched to a gene: 11. Germline CDR1 and CDR2: KGHDR and SFDVKD. The CDR3 coding sequence is TGTGCCACCAGTGATTCCGGGACAGGGCCCGCGGGACAGCCCCAGCATTTT. It specifies CATSDSGTGPAGQPQHF.

Sample share makes this clonotype medium-sized. This chain joins TRBV6-1 and TRBJ2-3, with 8 nucleotides matching TRBD1. Germline loops: CDR1 MNHNS, CDR2 SASEGT. There are 17 residues in the CDR3. V lost 2 bases, J lost 0 bases, and 7 bases stayed unmatched. The CDR3 DNA is TGTGCCAGCAGTGAATACAGGGGGTGGCCTAGCACAGATACGCAGTATTTT. It yields the protein CASSEYRGWPSTDTQYF.

The V gene is TRBV20-1, the J gene TRBJ2-7; 7 bases agree with TRBD2. Germline CDR1 and CDR2: DFQATT and SNEGSKA (reference sequence). Trimming at V came to 0 bases and at J to 3 bases, leaving 8 bases not matched to a gene. This CDR3 has 15 residues. The CDR3 coding sequence is TGCAGTGCTAGAGATCGGGTAGCGGGTCTCTACGAGCAGTACTTC. As protein: CSARDRVAGLYEQYF.

The chain is built from TRBV6-1 and TRBJ1-2; D is unclear. Between the trimmed V and J ends, which lost 3 bases and 0 bases, there was a span of 11 bases. The length of the CDR3 is 15 residues. Germline assignment: CDR1 MNHNS and CDR2 SASEGT. The CDR3 DNA follows: TGTGCCAGCAGTGAGGCCCCTTCCCCTAACTATGGCTACACCTTC. Translation: CASSEAPSPNYGYTF.

By share, this clonotype ranks as medium-sized. V gene TRBV7-2 combines with J gene TRBJ1-1; D may be TRBD1 (6 bases). V was pared by 2 bases and J by 11 bases, with 15 bases between. The CDR3 loop spans 13 amino acids. The germline V gene encodes CDR1 SGHTA and CDR2 FQGNSA. CDR3 bases: TGTGCCAGCAGCTTAAGGGGACAACAGTCGGCTTTCTTT. Translation gives CASSLRGQQSAFF.

The chain has TRBV2 and TRBJ1-6; the D gene is possibly TRBD1 (6 bases). CDR3 size: 18 residues. Germline V gene data show CDR1 as SNHLY and CDR2 as FYNNEI. Trimming cost V 8 bases and J 8 bases, with 28 bases left between them. CDR3 in DNA: TGTGCCAGCGGGACCAGCCTAAAAAGGGGGGTTGGCCATTCACCCCTCCACTTT. Its translation is CASGTSLKRGVGHSPLHF.

The rearrangement uses TRBV7-9 and TRBJ2-5; 9 positions agree with TRBD2. After removal of 8 bases from V and 4 bases from J, the junction contained 5 bases not matched to a gene. The CDR3 covers 13 residues. CDR1 is SEHNR, CDR2 FQNEAQ, per germline (reference sequence). The CDR3 nucleotides are TGTGCCAGCGTCTCGGGACTAGCAGAGACCCAGTACTTC. Its translation is CASVSGLAETQYF.

The chain joins TRBV6-1 to TRBJ1-2; possibly TRBD1 for D (6 bases). From germline, CDR1 is MNHNS and CDR2 SASEGT. V shed 4 bases and J shed 10 bases, with 22 bases lying between them. The CDR3 is 15 residues long. The CDR3 reads CASSGVRGTILAYTF. The CDR3 DNA reads as TGTGCCAGCAGTGGCGTCCGGGGGACAATTCTGGCCTACACCTTC.

The CDR3 loop is CASSQTPSGGPETQYF. As DNA, the CDR3 is TGTGCCAGCAGCCAAACCCCTAGCGGGGGACCCGAGACCCAGTACTTC. The V gene is TRBV7-3, the J gene TRBJ2-5, with TRBD2 matching 10 bases. The CDR3 covers 16 residues. V dropped 5 bases and J dropped 5; count of bases not matched to a gene: 11. Germline V gene lookup returns CDR1 SGHTA and CDR2 FQGTGA.

This clonotype was found once. The chain couples TRBV6-1 to TRBJ1-5; maybe TRBD1 (5 bases). V gave up 7 bases and J gave up 0 bases, with 19 bases separating them. Germline-derived CDR1 and CDR2 are MNHNS and SASEGT. This CDR3 has 17 residues. CDR3 coding DNA: TGTGCCAGCATGCCCGCCAGGGCCGTATATAGCAATCAGCCCCAGCATTTT. Translation: CASMPARAVYSNQPQHF.

This clonotype is a singleton in its sample. V is TRBV2 and J is TRBJ2-5; the match to TRBD2 covers 8 bases. Germline V gene sequence: CDR1 SNHLY, CDR2 FYNNEI. The V segment lost 7 bases and the J segment 4 bases; nucleotides outside the gene matches: 8. This CDR3 has 14 residues. CDR3 loop: CASITSGFRETQYF. The CDR3 coding sequence is TGTGCCAGCATTACTAGCGGATTTCGAGAGACCCAGTACTTC.

This clonotype was seen once. This chain connects TRBV18 to TRBJ1-1; unclear D gene. Germline CDR1 is KGHSH and CDR2 is LQKENI. The CDR3 runs 14 residues. V lost 6 bases and J lost 6, with 17 bases in between. The CDR3 loop is CASSPKEGNSEAFF. CDR3 nucleotide sequence: TGTGCCAGCTCCCCGAAGGAGGGAAATTCTGAAGCTTTCTTT.

This clonotype has only a few counts. V is TRBV12-3 or TRBV12-4 and J is TRBJ2-2; the D is unclear. The CDR3 sequence is 14 residues long. Trimming removed 5 bases at V and 7 bases at J, with 14 bases between. CDR3 coding DNA: TGTGCCAGCAGTGGGGATCGACCCGGCGGGGAGCTGTTTTTT. It encodes CASSGDRPGGELFF.

The genes are TRBV12-3 or TRBV12-4 and TRBJ1-1, with 9 bases that match TRBD1. The trim removed 3 bases at V and 11 bases at J, leaving 1 base unmatched. The CDR3 length is 11 residues. The CDR3 here is CASSFGQGAFF. In DNA form, the CDR3 reads TGTGCCAGCAGTTTTGGACAGGGGGCTTTCTTT.

J is TRBJ2-7 and V is TRBV5-6, with a weak D call TRBD1 (5 bases). This CDR3 has 16 residues. V shed 4 bases and J shed 0 bases, with 17 bases lying between them. In germline, CDR1 is SGHDT, CDR2 YYEEEE. The CDR3 region is CASSTRWQGSSYEQYF. The CDR3 nucleotides are TGTGCCAGCAGCACGAGGTGGCAGGGAAGCTCCTACGAGCAGTACTTC.

This clonotype was observed a single time. The rearrangement links TRBV6-1 to TRBJ1-2, with no clear D. The CDR3 runs 13 residues. The V gene's germline CDR1 is MNHNS and CDR2 SASEGT. V lost 4 bases and J lost 4, with 10 bases in between. CDR3 in DNA: TGTGCCAGCAGTGGCGGGAGTTTCTATGGCTACACCTTC. Translated, it gives CASSGGSFYGYTF.

The gene calls are TRBV6-2 or TRBV6-3 and TRBJ1-4, with D tentatively TRBD1 (5 bases). The CDR3 spans 11 residues. Germline CDR1 reads MNHEY; CDR2 reads SVGEGT. V lost 5 bases, J lost 12 bases, and 10 bases lay in between. The CDR3 sequence: CASSQGKELFF. The CDR3 DNA reads as TGTGCCAGCAGTCAGGGCAAGGAACTGTTTTTT.

V gene TRBV5-1 combines with J gene TRBJ1-1; D is unclear. Trimming left V 4 bases short and J 1 base short, with 11 bases between. In germline, CDR1 is SGHRS, CDR2 YFSETQ. The length of the CDR3 is 14 residues. The CDR3 DNA reads as TGCGCCAGCAGCCTTCAGACAAAGAACACTGAAGCTTTCTTT. Translating gives CASSLQTKNTEAFF.

CDR3 protein: CASSVGSSPQETQYF. CDR3 DNA: TGTGCCAGCAGTGTAGGATCCTCCCCACAAGAGACCCAGTACTTC. The V gene is TRBV6-1, the J gene TRBJ2-5; D unclear. Germline CDR1 is MNHNS and CDR2 is SASEGT. The CDR3 length is 15 residues. V shed 4 bases and J shed 2 bases, with 14 bases lying between them.

This chain links TRBV6-1 with TRBJ1-2; D ambiguous. The CDR3 is 16 amino acids. The V gene lost 6 bases and the J gene lost 1 base, with 18 bases spanning the gap. Looked up from germline, CDR1 is MNHNS and CDR2 is SASEGT. Here the CDR3 DNA reads TGTGCCAGCAGGTCTATTCTTGATAACTATAACTATGGCTACACCTTC. Residues: CASRSILDNYNYGYTF.

In nucleotides, the CDR3 is TGTGCCAGCAGCCAGTGGACAGCGTACAATGAGCAGTTCTTC. Protein sequence: CASSQWTAYNEQFF. The rearrangement joins TRBV11-3 to TRBJ2-1, with D tentatively TRBD1 (6 bases). V lost 5 bases and J 4 bases, leaving 12 bases between the germline ends. The CDR3 covers 14 residues. Germline CDR1 reads SGHNT; CDR2 reads YENEEA.

The J gene is TRBJ1-2, the V gene TRBV27; a weak D match, TRBD1 (6 bases). This CDR3 region has 16 residues. V lost 6 bases to trimming and J lost 1 base, with 18 bases between them. CDR1 is MNHEY and CDR2 is SMNVEV in the germline V gene (reference sequence). The CDR3 bases are TGTGCCAGCAGCGCCGAGGGATGGGGGCTTAACTATGGCTACACCTTC. This translates into CASSAEGWGLNYGYTF.